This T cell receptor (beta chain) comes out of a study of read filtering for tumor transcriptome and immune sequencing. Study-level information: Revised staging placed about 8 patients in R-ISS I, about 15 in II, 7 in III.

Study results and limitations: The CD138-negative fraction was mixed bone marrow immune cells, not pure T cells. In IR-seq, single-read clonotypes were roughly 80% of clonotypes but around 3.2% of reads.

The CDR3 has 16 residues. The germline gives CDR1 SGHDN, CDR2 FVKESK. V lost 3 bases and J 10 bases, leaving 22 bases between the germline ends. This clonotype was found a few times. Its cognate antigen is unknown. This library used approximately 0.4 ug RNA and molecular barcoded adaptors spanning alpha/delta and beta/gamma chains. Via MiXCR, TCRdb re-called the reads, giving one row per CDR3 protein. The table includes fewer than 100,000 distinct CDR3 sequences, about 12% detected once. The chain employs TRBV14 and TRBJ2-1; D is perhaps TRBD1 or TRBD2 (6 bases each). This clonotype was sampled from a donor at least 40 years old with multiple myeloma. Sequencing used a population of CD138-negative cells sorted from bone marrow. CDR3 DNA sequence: TGTGCCAGCAGCCATTCAGGGGACTCGCCGGTCGGGGAGCAGTTCTTC. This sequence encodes CASSHSGDSPVGEQFF.